The 27 T cell receptor beta chains in this list originate from one sample, sequenced in a study of Ad26.COV2.S vaccination and SARS-CoV-2 variants. Treatment: roughly 18 received Ad26.COV2.S at low or high dose, single or two shots; about 5 received placebo; per-sample allocation not given. It was on day 63 after the first vaccine or placebo injection that samples were taken. Profiling relied on immunoSEQ multiplex PCR, and the TCRdb table lists in-frame clones only, not all of them. The table lists 350,000 to 500,000 clones, 90% of them singletons. This material consisted of peripheral blood, taken in a trial of Ad26.COV2.S vaccine versus placebo. These TCRs come from a person aged 18-60 years who received the Ad26.COV2.S COVID-19 vaccine or a placebo.

The chain recombines TRBV6-6 with TRBJ1-1; D is possibly TRBD1 (5 bases). The CDR3 runs 15 residues. Germline values: CDR1 MNHNY, CDR2 SVGAGI (reference sequence). Trimming took off 7 bases at V and 0 bases at J, with 15 bases between the two ends. The CDR3 reads CASITGTALNTEAFF. CDR3 nucleotide sequence: TGTGCCAGCATAACCGGGACGGCACTGAACACTGAAGCTTTCTTT.

This clone appeared a single time. V usage is TRBV3-1 (or the pseudogene TRBV3-2) and J usage is TRBJ1-1, with 7 bases that match TRBD1. J was trimmed by 0 bases and V by 4 bases; bases with no gene match: 5. Germline CDR1 LGHDT, CDR2 YNNKEL (reference sequence). The CDR3 has 15 residues. The CDR3 DNA reads TGTGCCAGCAGCCGCGAGACAGGGTTGAACACTGAAGCTTTCTTT. This encodes CASSRETGLNTEAFF.

The chain links TRBV9 to TRBJ2-7; D gene uncertain. Germline loops: CDR1 SGDLS, CDR2 YYNGEE. Trimming shortened V by 0 bases and J by 3 bases, and 10 bases separated the two germline ends. This CDR3 spans 14 amino acids. Written as DNA, the CDR3 is TGTGCCAGCAGCGTAGATTATGAGAGCTACGAGCAGTACTTC. As protein: CASSVDYESYEQYF.

The chain recombines TRBV4-1 with TRBJ1-3, with D uncertain. The CDR3 spans 17 residues. Between the trimmed V and J ends, which lost 4 bases and 4 bases, there was a span of 20 bases. Looked up from germline, CDR1 is MGHRA and CDR2 is YSYEKL. CDR3 in DNA: TGCGCCAGCAGCCCTAGTTCGGGCAGGAACTCCGGAAACACCATATATTTT. It encodes CASSPSSGRNSGNTIYF.

V usage is TRBV18 and J usage is TRBJ2-1, with 10 bases lining up with TRBD1. Germline V gene lookup returns CDR1 KGHSH and CDR2 LQKENI. Trimming removed 3 bases from V and 8 bases from J; junction bases left unmatched: 19. The CDR3 runs 19 residues. This CDR3 is CASSPLTLETGGQVHEQFF. CDR3 coding DNA: TGTGCCAGCTCACCTTTAACCCTCGAGACAGGGGGCCAGGTCCATGAGCAGTTCTTC.

The chain combines TRBV5-1 with TRBJ2-1; D is ambiguous. V was shortened by 1 base and J by 1 base, with 6 bases between the two germline ends. Looked up from germline, CDR1 is SGHRS and CDR2 is YFSETQ. The CDR3 has 14 residues. The CDR3 region is CASSLRGSYNEQFF. The CDR3 nucleotides are TGCGCCAGCAGCTTGCGTGGTTCCTACAATGAGCAGTTCTTC. The full variable domain, with the rest looked up from reference TRBV5-1 and TRBJ2-1, is KAGVTQTPRYLIKTRGQQVTLSCSPISGHRSVSWYQQTPGQGLQFLFEYFSETQRNKGNFPGRFSGRQFSNSRSEMNVSTLELGDSALYLCASSLRGSYNEQFFGPGTRLTVL.

The V and J genes are TRBV28 and TRBJ2-5; no reliable D call. CDR1 is MDHEN and CDR2 is SYDVKM in the germline V gene. The CDR3 totals 14 residues. V lost 3 bases and J lost 2, with 10 bases in between. As DNA, the CDR3 is TGTGCCAGCAGTTTTCCCGGCTTACAAGAGACCCAGTACTTC. This encodes CASSFPGLQETQYF.

This clone was counted only a few times. CDR3 nucleotide sequence: TGTGCCAGCAGCTTCTCTAGCGTGACAGATACGCAGTATTTT. Its translation: CASSFSSVTDTQYF. The V gene is TRBV11-1, the J gene TRBJ2-3, with D tentatively TRBD2 (6 bases). Trimming pared 3 bases from V and 3 bases from J, leaving 10 bases between. This CDR3 spans 14 amino acids. The germline gives CDR1 SGHAT, CDR2 FQDESV (reference sequence).

V gene TRBV2 combines with J gene TRBJ2-2, with D perhaps TRBD2 (6 bases). V was shortened by 6 bases and J by 1 base, with 9 bases between the two germline ends. Germline lookup yields CDR1 SNHLY and CDR2 FYNNEI. The CDR3 totals 14 residues. Here the CDR3 DNA reads TGTGCCAGCAGGGGACTCGTGAACACCGGGGAGCTGTTTTTT. Protein product: CASRGLVNTGELFF.

The CDR3 DNA sequence: TGTGCCAGCAGTGATTACCACCCGGGTCAGCCCCAGCATTTT. This encodes CASSDYHPGQPQHF. The genes are TRBV6-1 and TRBJ1-5; the D is unclear. The CDR3 length is 14 residues. Trimming removed 3 bases from V and 6 bases from J, with 12 bases in between. The germline V gene has CDR1 MNHNS and CDR2 SASEGT.

The chain links TRBV18 to TRBJ2-2; weak D call: TRBD1 (5 bases). The CDR3 length is 15 residues. Trimming removed 0 bases at V and 7 bases at J, with 12 bases between. The germline CDR1 and CDR2 sequences are KGHSH and LQKENI. The CDR3 DNA follows: TGTGCCAGCTCACCACCTTCCAGGGTTAACGGGGAGCTGTTTTTT. Protein product: CASSPPSRVNGELFF.

The chain carries TRBV18 and TRBJ2-5; a weak D match, TRBD1 (6 bases). Per the germline V gene, CDR1 is KGHSH and CDR2 is LQKENI. The CDR3 is made up of 14 amino acids. Trimming removed 3 bases at V and 2 bases at J, with 10 bases between. The CDR3 sequence: CASSPYRGQETQYF. Here the CDR3 DNA reads TGTGCCAGCTCACCCTATAGGGGGCAAGAGACCCAGTACTTC.

The rearrangement links TRBV7-3 to TRBJ2-1; TRBD1 agrees at 12 bases. Germline assignment: CDR1 SGHTA and CDR2 FQGTGA. The CDR3 is made up of 16 amino acids. After removal of 5 bases from V and 8 bases from J, the junction contained 10 bases not matched to a gene. CDR3 nucleotide sequence: TGTGCCAGCAGCCCCGCCGGGACAGGGGGCTTCTATGAGCAGTTCTTC. This gives the protein CASSPAGTGGFYEQFF.

This chain connects TRBV7-2 to TRBJ2-4, with a weak D call TRBD2 (6 bases). V was shortened by 5 bases and J by 0 bases, with 14 bases between the two germline ends. CDR3 size: 16 residues. Germline CDR1 and CDR2: SGHTA and FQGNSA. DNA for the CDR3: TGTGCCAGCAGCCCAATAGCGGCTCTAGCCAAAAACATTCAGTACTTC. Encoded protein: CASSPIAALAKNIQYF.

This clone has just a few counts. The CDR3 DNA reads as TGTGCCAGCAGTTTGTTGCGGGCAATTGGCTACACCTTC. This gives the protein CASSLLRAIGYTF. The chain combines TRBV28 with TRBJ1-2; no firm D call. The V gene lost 3 bases and the J gene lost 7 bases, with 12 bases spanning the gap. CDR3 length equals 13 residues. From germline, CDR1 is MDHEN and CDR2 SYDVKM.

This clone was seen a single time. The rearrangement links TRBV7-3 to TRBJ2-2; tentative D call: TRBD2 (5 bases). V lost 2 bases and J lost 1, with 8 bases in between. The CDR3 totals 15 residues. Germline V gene sequence: CDR1 SGHTA, CDR2 FQGTGA. The CDR3 DNA sequence: TGTGCCAGCAGCTTACGGGGTTTGAACACCGGGGAGCTGTTTTTT. Translating it yields CASSLRGLNTGELFF.

The V gene is TRBV27, the J gene TRBJ2-1; 9 nucleotides align to TRBD2. Germline V gene sequence: CDR1 MNHEY, CDR2 SMNVEV (reference sequence). The CDR3 is 15 amino acids. V shed 2 bases, J shed 2 bases, and the junction held 1 base outside the gene matches. The chain's CDR3 is CASSLAGGTYNEQFF. CDR3 nucleotides: TGTGCCAGCAGTTTAGCGGGAGGGACCTACAATGAGCAGTTCTTC.

CDR3 coding DNA: TGTGCCAGCAGCTCCTCCGGGACAGGGGAGTACGAGCAGTACTTC. This translates into CASSSSGTGEYEQYF. The chain is built from TRBV5-4 and TRBJ2-7; 10 bases agree with TRBD1. Germline assignment: CDR1 SGHNT and CDR2 YYREEE (reference sequence). The CDR3 has 15 amino acids. V was clipped by 3 bases and J by 4 bases; unmatched bases: 7. Full variable domain (remainder filled in from reference TRBV5-4 and TRBJ2-7): ETGVTQSPTHLIKTRGQQVTLRCSSQSGHNTVSWYQQALGQGPQFIFQYYREEENGRGNFPPRFSGLQFPNYSSELNVNALELDDSALYLCASSSSGTGEYEQYFGPGTRLTVT.

The CDR3 coding sequence is TGTGCCAGCAGCCCTGGGGACAGGAGCACAGATACGCAGTATTTT. This sequence encodes CASSPGDRSTDTQYF. The chain uses TRBV9 and TRBJ2-3, with TRBD1 matching 8 bases. This CDR3 has 15 amino acids. V gave up 4 bases and J gave up 0 bases; unmatched junction bases: 4. Per germline, CDR1 SGDLS and CDR2 YYNGEE.

J is TRBJ2-5 and V is TRBV2; D gene ambiguous. The CDR3 is made up of 13 amino acids. Germline V gives CDR1 SNHLY, CDR2 FYNNEI. V shed 7 bases and J shed 2 bases, with 11 bases lying between them. The CDR3 reads CASNKNRQETQYF. The CDR3 coding sequence is TGTGCCAGCAATAAAAACCGGCAAGAGACCCAGTACTTC.

V is TRBV2 and J is TRBJ2-2; maybe TRBD2 (5 bases). The CDR3 length is 14 residues. Trimming stripped 5 bases from V and 7 bases from J, with 14 bases between. Germline CDR1 reads SNHLY; CDR2 reads FYNNEI. CDR3 amino acids: CASSLVRTGGELFF. DNA for the CDR3: TGTGCCAGCAGTTTAGTCCGGACTGGCGGGGAGCTGTTTTTT.

This chain links TRBV7-4 with TRBJ1-5; no definite D call. This CDR3 contains 15 residues. V was clipped by 1 base and J by 2 bases, with 9 bases between them. Germline V gene lookup returns CDR1 SGHVT and CDR2 SQSDAQ. Here the CDR3 DNA reads TGTGCCAGCAGCTTAGAACTTGAGGGCAATCAGCCCCAGCATTTT. It is translated as CASSLELEGNQPQHF.

V usage is TRBV6-5 and J usage is TRBJ2-5, with TRBD1 identical over 8 bases. CDR3 length: 14 amino acids. V trimming: 0 bases; J trimming: 3 bases; junction bases outside the gene matches: 0. Germline-derived CDR1 and CDR2 are MNHEY and SVGAGI. The CDR3 DNA reads TGTGCCAGCAGTTACTCGGACAGGGAAGAGACCCAGTACTTC. It specifies CASSYSDREETQYF.

The J gene is TRBJ1-5, the V gene TRBV5-6; no reliable D call. This CDR3 comprises 12 residues. Germline CDR1 is SGHDT and CDR2 is YYEEEE. With 4 bases removed from V and 0 bases from J, the gap between germline ends came to 2 bases. This chain's CDR3 is CASSHSNQPQHF. In DNA, the CDR3 is TGTGCCAGCAGCCATAGCAATCAGCCCCAGCATTTT.

This clone was detected only a few times. The V gene is TRBV2, the J gene TRBJ2-1; tentative D call: TRBD1 (5 bases). The CDR3 length is 16 residues. Germline lookup yields CDR1 SNHLY and CDR2 FYNNEI. The V end was cut by 0 bases, the J end by 0 bases, with 9 bases between. CDR3 sequence: CASSEAGPSSYNEQFF. CDR3 DNA: TGTGCCAGCAGTGAAGCGGGGCCTAGCTCCTACAATGAGCAGTTCTTC.

The gene calls are TRBV5-4 and TRBJ2-7, with 9 bases that match TRBD2. Germline CDR1 SGHNT, CDR2 YYREEE (reference sequence). The CDR3 runs to 16 residues. V was clipped by 0 bases and J by 1 base; unmatched bases: 5. The CDR3 here is CASSLGAAGGSYEQYF. CDR3 nucleotides: TGTGCCAGCAGCTTGGGGGCAGCGGGAGGATCCTACGAGCAGTACTTC.

The table lists this clone with a count of one. The genes are TRBV6-5 and TRBJ1-3, with D possibly being TRBD1 (6 bases). The germline CDR1 and CDR2 sequences are MNHEY and SVGAGI. The CDR3 sequence is 15 residues long. Trimming stripped 4 bases from V and 0 bases from J, with 10 bases between. CDR3 protein: CASSSTGSSGNTIYF. The DNA of the CDR3 is TGTGCCAGCAGTTCTACAGGGTCCTCTGGAAACACCATATATTTT.